This TCR beta chain originates from a study of CD8 T cells in acute hepatitis C reinfection. Worth noting for this clone: The antigen is undetermined.

Study results and limitations: One of thirteen outcome-independent public clonotypes used V04-02/J02-02. Acute resolver, follow-up resolver and acute chronic samples had similar high diversity.

TCRdb's table, derived via immunoSEQ multiplex PCR, lists solely in-frame clones and lacks some. The sample lists about 38,000 clones; about 87% were seen once. Time point described: naive CD8 control sorted from an acute-time-point sample. This CDR3 contains 16 residues. In germline, CDR1 is SGHNT, CDR2 YYREEE (reference sequence). Trimming left V 4 bases short and J 0 bases short, with 14 bases between. The chain joins TRBV5-4 to TRBJ1-3; D possibly corresponds to TRBD1 (5 bases). The receptor was isolated from a man aged 30 to 45 with chronic hepatitis C. Sequencing was done on a sample of naive CD8+ T cells from PBMCs. This CDR3 reads CASSMGRIDSGNTIYF. Here the CDR3 DNA reads TGTGCCAGCAGCATGGGACGGATCGACTCTGGAAACACCATATATTTT.